One sample yielded the 9 T cell receptor beta chains listed below, sequenced in a study of T cell repertoires in cytomegalovirus infection (dated by TCRdb to about 2019). This sample was sequenced with an Illumina HiSeq 1500. TCRdb handled the public reads itself, with Q25 trimming in fastp and clone calling in MiXCR, and kept productive beta chains. A single entry per CDR3 protein holds the most common genes and DNA from its merged rows. The sample table shows approximately 300,000 distinct CDR3 sequences, and about 27% are seen once. The ten largest clones capture about 19% of the sample. Read against the paper, the sample's treatment or condition label means: in vitro stimulation with specific CMV peptide epitopes to enrich CMV-specific T cells. No antigen has been assigned to these receptors. Source: cultured PBMCs, taken from culture after CMV antigen stimulation. These receptors were obtained from a human donor in good health (CMV status not recorded). Some clones in this sample may be carry-over from other donors' samples.

This chain connects TRBV28 to TRBJ1-1; the D is unclear. This CDR3 is 11 amino acids long. V shed 5 bases and J shed 8 bases, with 9 bases lying between them. Germline loops: CDR1 MDHEN, CDR2 SYDVKM. The CDR3 here is CASSGITEAFF. For the CDR3, the DNA is TGTGCCAGCAGTGGAATTACCGAAGCTTTCTTT.

V is TRBV7-8 and J is TRBJ1-1; no clear D. This CDR3 is 11 amino acids long. Germline-derived CDR1 and CDR2 are SGHVS and FQNEAQ. Trimming pared 5 bases from V and 5 bases from J, leaving 6 bases between. CDR3 coding DNA: TGTGCCAGCAGCGTCCAGACTGAAGCTTTCTTT. Amino acids: CASSVQTEAFF.

V usage is TRBV7-8 and J usage is TRBJ2-5; the D gene is possibly TRBD1 (5 bases). This CDR3 is built from 13 residues. Trimming cost V 5 bases and J 5 bases, with 12 bases left between them. Germline V CDR1 and CDR2: SGHVS, FQNEAQ. The CDR3, as DNA: TGTGCCAGCAGCCAAGGGGAATTGGAGACCCAGTACTTC. The encoded protein is CASSQGELETQYF.

This clonotype was counted ten times or more. A read error may account for a junction end that differs from germline. In DNA, the CDR3 is TGTGCTAGCAGCTTAGGGACCAGGGGGATAGATACGCAGTATTTT. Translation: CASSLGTRGIDTQYF. The rearrangement links TRBV7-7 to TRBJ2-3; 7 bases align to TRBD1. Germline CDR1 is SSHAT and CDR2 is FNYEAQ (reference sequence). This CDR3 region has 15 residues.

Note on this clonotype: Its ends do not fully match the called genes, so a read error is possible. The J gene is TRBJ2-1, the V gene TRBV18; 7 bases fit TRBD2. Germline V CDR1 and CDR2: KGHSH, LQKENI. The CDR3 consists of 13 residues. The CDR3 loop reads CASSPPVGSGPFF. The DNA for the CDR3 is TGTGCCAGCTCACCGCCGGTGGGTAGCGGGCCTTTTTTC.

The chain recombines TRBV6-6 with TRBJ2-1; TRBD2 matches at 9 bases. V lost 7 bases, J lost 0 bases, and 4 bases stayed unmatched. CDR3 length equals 15 residues. Germline loops: CDR1 MNHNY, CDR2 SVGAGI (reference sequence). The CDR3 coding sequence is TGTGCCAGCACCCTAGCGGGGCCCTCCTACAATGAGCAGTTCTTC. It encodes CASTLAGPSYNEQFF.

This clonotype has a handful of counts. This chain uses TRBV6-1 with TRBJ1-2; D gene uncertain. The CDR3 consists of 12 residues. Trimming stripped 3 bases from V and 0 bases from J, with 2 bases between. Germline V lookup: CDR1 MNHNS, CDR2 SASEGT. Written as DNA, the CDR3 is TGTGCCAGCAGTGACTCTAACTATGGCTACACCTTC. Protein product: CASSDSNYGYTF.

The V gene is TRBV5-1, the J gene TRBJ2-1; 12 bases agree with TRBD2. The CDR3 sequence is 17 residues long. J lost 8 bases, V lost 4 bases, and 13 bases had no gene match. Per the germline V gene, CDR1 is SGHRS and CDR2 is YFSETQ. This chain's CDR3 is CASSRNSRASGRDEQFF. DNA of the CDR3: TGCGCCAGCAGCCGGAATTCTAGGGCTAGCGGGAGGGATGAGCAGTTCTTC.

This clonotype was seen repeatedly, ten times or more. The genes are TRBV7-2 and TRBJ1-5, with TRBD1 identical over 7 bases. V gave up 5 bases and J gave up 4 bases; unmatched junction bases: 8. Germline CDR1 SGHTA, CDR2 FQGNSA. The CDR3 runs 15 residues. The CDR3 DNA is TGTGCCAGCAGCGCTCCGGGACAGTCAAATCAGCCCCAGCATTTT. Encoded protein: CASSAPGQSNQPQHF.